The text below deals with one T cell receptor beta chain. Its antigen is currently unknown. TCRdb reprocessed the 5' RACE reads, keeping one entry per CDR3 protein, no DNA. The sample includes 150,000 to 200,000 distinct CDR3 sequences. The data are from a study of monozygotic twins with inflammatory bowel disease. Looked up from germline, CDR1 is MNHEY and CDR2 is SVGAGI. This CDR3 contains 16 residues. Whole-study findings and limits: IBD patients share fewer clonotypes with other people than healthy twins do, especially with disease activity. Using the inverse Simpson index, IBD patients had lower TCRbeta diversity than healthy co-twins.

Input material: blood. This chain links TRBV6-5 with TRBJ2-2; no DNA is available, so the TRBD1 call from TCRdb remains unchecked. This sequence originates from a human donor with ulcerative colitis or Crohn's disease, or a healthy co-twin of an affected twin (not recorded which). CDR3 sequence: CASSYWGQGATGELFF.